These T cell receptor beta chains were read from a single sample in a study of graft-versus-host responses after intestinal transplantation. Clones were read by immunoSEQ multiplex PCR, and TCRdb kept only the in-frame ones, dropping some. The table includes about 14,000 clones, around a third detected once. The sample in question was alloreactive CD4+ T cells from a mixed lymphocyte reaction culture, obtained before intestinal transplant. These receptors were obtained from a human patient who received an intestinal transplant. Each CDR3 is given with its conserved first and last residue. The order of the fields is J gene, clone size, V gene, D gene, CDR3 DNA, CDR3 protein. The D gene is left open where the match is weak. Not all rows give a size; the values are once, few, many and, for expanded clones, a class.

j_gene: TRBJ1-2
abundance: medium-sized
v_gene: TRBV5-1
d_gene: NA
CDR3nt: TGCGCCAGCAGCTTGGGGCCTAGGACGTTGTATGGCTACACCTTC
CDR3aa: CASSLGPRTLYGYTF

j_gene: TRBJ2-7
abundance: few
v_gene: TRBV11-1
d_gene: NA
CDR3nt: TGTGCCAGCAGAACCTCGGGGACCGAGGAGCAGTACTTC
CDR3aa: CASRTSGTEEQYF

j_gene: TRBJ2-3
abundance: NA
v_gene: TRBV18
d_gene: TRBD2
CDR3nt: TGTGCCAGCTCACCCGGGACTAGCGGGAGAGTAGATACGCAGTATTTT
CDR3aa: CASSPGTSGRVDTQYF

j_gene: TRBJ2-7
abundance: NA
v_gene: TRBV2
d_gene: NA
CDR3nt: TGTGCCAGCCGACCGGACGGATACGAGCAGTACTTC
CDR3aa: CASRPDGYEQYF

j_gene: TRBJ2-5
abundance: NA
v_gene: TRBV19
d_gene: TRBD2
CDR3nt: TGTGCCAGTAGTATTAGACTAGCGGGAGTGGCAGAGACCCAGTACTTC
CDR3aa: CASSIRLAGVAETQYF

j_gene: TRBJ2-7
abundance: NA
v_gene: TRBV6-6
d_gene: TRBD2
CDR3nt: TGTGCCAGCAGTCGCCCGGGACTAGACTACGAGCAGTACTTC
CDR3aa: CASSRPGLDYEQYF

j_gene: TRBJ2-1
abundance: NA
v_gene: TRBV27
d_gene: TRBD1
CDR3nt: TGTGCCAGCAGTTTCCCGGGACAGGACAATGAGCAGTTCTTC
CDR3aa: CASSFPGQDNEQFF

j_gene: TRBJ2-1
abundance: NA
v_gene: TRBV7-6
d_gene: TRBD2
CDR3nt: TGTGCCAGCAGCTTAGCGGTAACTAGCGGGACAAATTTCAATGAGCAGTTCTTC
CDR3aa: CASSLAVTSGTNFNEQFF

j_gene: TRBJ1-5
abundance: few
v_gene: TRBV11-3
d_gene: NA
CDR3nt: TGTGCCAGCAGCCCCCCCCACAGGGATCAGCCCCAGCATTTT
CDR3aa: CASSPPHRDQPQHF

j_gene: TRBJ2-5
abundance: NA
v_gene: TRBV18
d_gene: NA
CDR3nt: TGTGCCAGCGCACCCCCTGGGGGGACCCAGTACTTC
CDR3aa: CASAPPGGTQYF

j_gene: TRBJ1-2
abundance: NA
v_gene: TRBV7-9
d_gene: NA
CDR3nt: TGTGCCAGCAGCTTAGGTGTACTGCCCTATGGCTACACCTTC
CDR3aa: CASSLGVLPYGYTF

j_gene: TRBJ1-3
abundance: few
v_gene: TRBV4-2
d_gene: NA
CDR3nt: TGTGCCAGCAGCCAAAGCCCCCCTCAGGGTTCTGGAAACACCATATATTTT
CDR3aa: CASSQSPPQGSGNTIYF

j_gene: TRBJ1-1
abundance: few
v_gene: TRBV11-2
d_gene: NA
CDR3nt: TGTGCCAGCAGCTTGTACCGGTCTGAAGCTTTCTTT
CDR3aa: CASSLYRSEAFF

j_gene: TRBJ2-1
abundance: once
v_gene: TRBV5-1
d_gene: TRBD1
CDR3nt: TGCGCCAGCGAACAGGGGGCTGGCTCCTACAATGAGCAGTTCTTC
CDR3aa: CASEQGAGSYNEQFF

j_gene: TRBJ1-4
abundance: few
v_gene: TRBV7-8
d_gene: NA
CDR3nt: TGTGCCAGCAGCCTAGGACGGCGCGCGAATGAAAAACTGTTTTTT
CDR3aa: CASSLGRRANEKLFF

j_gene: TRBJ2-1
abundance: medium-sized
v_gene: TRBV11-2
d_gene: NA
CDR3nt: TGTGCCAGCAGCATAGACAGGACGAACAATGAGCAGTTCTTC
CDR3aa: CASSIDRTNNEQFF

j_gene: TRBJ1-2
abundance: NA
v_gene: TRBV6-5
d_gene: NA
CDR3nt: TGTGCCAGCAGCCAGAACAATAACTATGGCTACACCTTC
CDR3aa: CASSQNNNYGYTF

j_gene: TRBJ2-2
abundance: NA
v_gene: TRBV2
d_gene: TRBD2
CDR3nt: TGTGCCAGCAGGCCGGGACTAGCGAACACCGGGGAGCTGTTTTTT
CDR3aa: CASRPGLANTGELFF

j_gene: TRBJ1-3
abundance: NA
v_gene: TRBV5-2
d_gene: NA
CDR3nt: TGTGCCAGCAGCTTGGATCTGGGAAACTCTGGAAACACCATATATTTT
CDR3aa: CASSLDLGNSGNTIYF

j_gene: TRBJ2-1
abundance: few
v_gene: TRBV6-6
d_gene: TRBD2
CDR3nt: TGTGCCAGCATCTCGACTAGCGGGAGTAATGAGCAGTTCTTC
CDR3aa: CASISTSGSNEQFF

j_gene: TRBJ2-2
abundance: NA
v_gene: TRBV5-1
d_gene: TRBD2
CDR3nt: TGCGCCACCTCACCGCGGGGGTTGGCCGGGGAGCTGTTTTTT
CDR3aa: CATSPRGLAGELFF

j_gene: TRBJ2-2
abundance: NA
v_gene: TRBV27
d_gene: NA
CDR3nt: TGTGCCAGCGGCTCTGCGGCAACCGGGGAGCTGTTTTTT
CDR3aa: CASGSAATGELFF

j_gene: TRBJ2-7
abundance: few
v_gene: TRBV5-1
d_gene: TRBD2
CDR3nt: TGTGCCAGCAGCCTCCGACTGACTAGCGGTACCTCCGAGCAGTACTTC
CDR3aa: CASSLRLTSGTSEQYF

j_gene: TRBJ1-4
abundance: NA
v_gene: TRBV5-1
d_gene: NA
CDR3nt: TGCGCCAGCAGCTTGGCGGGGGTGGCTAATGAAAAACTGTTTTTT
CDR3aa: CASSLAGVANEKLFF